Each of the 31 T cell receptor beta chains below was sequenced from the same sample in a study of metastatic and nonmetastatic thyroid tumors. Prior to thyroid surgery, none of the patients had received any treatment. TCRdb redid the clone calls on the PCR reads using MiXCR. The sample contains 53,000 or so clones, 20% to 25% of which appear only once. Sequencing was performed on blood. The receptors were gathered from a female donor with papillary thyroid cancer or a benign thyroid nodule (not recorded which). Some clones in this sample may be carry-over from other donors' samples.

On this clone: A much bigger clone sits one base away, suggesting this may be a read error. This specimen includes other DNA sequences encoding the same CDR3. The chain employs TRBV27 and TRBJ1-6; D is perhaps TRBD1 (6 bases). Trimming stripped 6 bases from V and 6 bases from J, with 12 bases between. The germline V gene has CDR1 MNHEY and CDR2 SMNVEV (reference sequence). CDR3 length: 14 residues. The CDR3 protein is CASRPQGGNSPLHF. DNA of the CDR3: TGTGCCAGCAGACCACAGGGAGGTAATTCACCCCTCCACTTT.

There are a few counts of this clone. At one of its ends the junction is not consistent with the germline gene, which may arise from a read error. This chain joins TRBV12-3 or TRBV12-4 and TRBJ2-1; D may be TRBD2 (6 bases). The CDR3 extends over 15 amino acids. CDR3 protein: CASSLGAGNDNEKFF. The CDR3 DNA follows: TGTGCCAGCAGTTTAGGGGCGGGAAATGACAATGAGAAGTTCTTC.

Many counts were recorded for this clone. This sequence joins TRBV7-3 and TRBJ2-5; D possibly corresponds to TRBD2 (5 bases). The germline CDR1 and CDR2 sequences are SGHTA and FQGTGA. The CDR3 length is 13 residues. V lost 5 bases to trimming and J lost 4 bases, with 11 bases between them. CDR3 sequence reads: CASSRSEGETQYF. As DNA, the CDR3 is TGTGCCAGCAGCCGTTCAGAGGGAGAGACCCAGTACTTC. Based on the CDR3 plus reference TRBV7-3 and TRBJ2-5, the full variable domain is GAGVSQTPSNKVTEKGKYVELRCDPISGHTALYWYRQSLGQGPEFLIYFQGTGAADDSGLPNDRFFAVRPEGSVSTLKIQRTERGDSAVYLCASSRSEGETQYFGPGTRLLVL.

This clone occurred many times. V gene TRBV11-2 combines with J gene TRBJ2-7; the match to TRBD2 covers 8 bases. Germline V gene sequence: CDR1 SGHAT, CDR2 FQNNGV. V shed 4 bases and J 4 bases; nucleotides not matched to a gene: 9. This CDR3 is 15 amino acids long. CDR3 coding DNA: TGTGCCAGCAGCTCCCGGGGGGGTTTAGAGTACGAGCAGTACTTC. It encodes CASSSRGGLEYEQYF.

This clone was seen at least ten times. This sequence joins TRBV5-1 and TRBJ1-1, with 7 bases identical to TRBD1. This CDR3 comprises 17 residues. Germline V CDR1 and CDR2: SGHRS, YFSETQ. V was clipped by 1 base and J by 3 bases; unmatched bases: 12. The CDR3 here is CASSLRAPDRRDTEAFF. The CDR3 coding sequence is TGCGCCAGCAGCTTGAGGGCCCCGGACAGGCGGGACACTGAAGCTTTCTTT.

The table lists this clone with many counts. J is TRBJ2-1 and V is TRBV27, with a weak D call TRBD2 (7 bases). Trimming removed 8 bases from V and 15 bases from J, with 23 bases in between. Germline V gene data show CDR1 as MNHEY and CDR2 as SMNVEV (reference sequence). This CDR3 comprises 13 residues. The CDR3 loop is CASGRLGGGEGFF. CDR3 bases: TGTGCCAGCGGCCGATTAGGGGGGGGCGAGGGGTTCTTC.

This clone appeared many times. This chain uses TRBV7-9 with TRBJ2-1, with 9 bases aligning to TRBD2. Germline CDR1 reads SEHNR; CDR2 reads FQNEAQ (reference sequence). Trimming took 7 bases from V and 8 from J; bases not matched to a gene: 9. This CDR3 spans 14 amino acids. The CDR3 DNA reads TGTGCCAGCAACACCGGACTAGCGACGGATGAGCAGTTCTTC. It specifies CASNTGLATDEQFF. The full variable domain, rest sourced from reference TRBV7-9 and TRBJ2-1, is DTGVSQNPRHKITKRGQNVTFRCDPISEHNRLYWYRQTLGQGPEFLTYFQNEAQLEKSRLLSDRFSAERPKGSFSTLEIQRTEQGDSAMYLCASNTGLATDEQFFGPGTRLTVL.

On this clone itself: One end of the junction varies from germline; a read error may be responsible. The chain has TRBV14 and TRBJ1-6, with 8 bases matching TRBD1. From germline, CDR1 is SGHDN and CDR2 FVKESK. The CDR3 spans 17 residues. CDR3 residues: CAGSQGPGQGPFSPLHF. The CDR3 DNA follows: TGTGCCGGCAGCCAGGGCCCCGGACAGGGCCCATTCTCACCCCTCCACTTT.

J is TRBJ2-1 and V is TRBV11-1; 10 bases match TRBD2. J lost 4 bases, V lost 7 bases, and 13 bases had no gene match. Germline values: CDR1 SGHAT, CDR2 FQDESV (reference sequence). This CDR3 spans 17 amino acids. The CDR3 is CASNHRTSGACYNEQFF. The CDR3 bases are TGTGCCAGCAACCATCGGACTAGCGGTGCGTGTTACAATGAGCAGTTCTTC.

This clone was counted many times. J is TRBJ1-1 and V is TRBV6-1; 9 nucleotides align to TRBD1. The germline V gene encodes CDR1 MNHNS and CDR2 SASEGT. This CDR3 comprises 15 residues. With V trimmed by 6 bases and J by 2 bases, 7 bases remained unmatched. Here the CDR3 DNA reads TGTGCCAGCAGACCCACAGGGGGCGTCAACACTGAAGCTTTCTTT. It yields the protein CASRPTGGVNTEAFF.

Notes on this clone: A much larger clone lies one base from this, so it may be a read error. The rearrangement uses TRBV6-6 and TRBJ1-4; D is possibly TRBD1 (6 bases). Germline assignment: CDR1 MNHNY and CDR2 SVGAGI (reference sequence). The CDR3 totals 13 residues. The CDR3 DNA is TGTGCCAGCAGTTACTCGACAGGTGAAAAACTGCTTTTT. The encoded protein is CASSYSTGEKLLF.

This clone was found many times. A read error may explain this, as a much larger clone is one base away. This chain links TRBV6-1 with TRBJ2-1; D ambiguous. The CDR3 consists of 12 residues. The V gene's germline CDR1 is MNHNS and CDR2 SASEGT. The CDR3 DNA reads as TGTGCCAGCAGTGAAGCCTACAATGGGCAGTTCTTC. It codes for CASSEAYNGQFF.

This clone showed up many times. The chain combines TRBV28 with TRBJ2-7, with TRBD2 as a possible D gene (6 bases). V was clipped by 8 bases and J by 0 bases, with 14 bases between them. The CDR3 is 14 residues long. Germline CDR1 is MDHEN and CDR2 is SYDVKM. The CDR3 region has the DNA TGTGCCAGCCTGCGGGGAGGTAGCTCCTACGAGCAGTACTTC. This codes for CASLRGGSSYEQYF. Complete variable domain (other parts from reference TRBV28 and TRBJ2-7): DVKVTQSSRYLVKRTGEKVFLECVQDMDHENMFWYRQDPGLGLRLIYFSYDVKMKEKGDIPEGYSVSREKKERFSLILESASTNQTSMYLCASLRGGSSYEQYFGPGTRLTVT.

This clone was observed a handful of times. The rearrangement uses TRBV6-1 and TRBJ2-7; D gene unclear. There are 15 residues in the CDR3. V was trimmed by 6 bases and J by 2 bases, leaving 17 bases between them. Germline V lookup: CDR1 MNHNS, CDR2 SASEGT. CDR3 sequence reads: CASRDQSKGPYEQYF. The CDR3 DNA sequence: TGTGCCAGCAGGGACCAATCTAAGGGTCCCTACGAGCAGTACTTC.

The chain uses TRBV11-1 and TRBJ1-2; weak D call: TRBD1 (5 bases). The germline V and J ends were trimmed by 0 bases and 3 bases, with 5 bases remaining between them. Germline CDR1 reads SGHAT; CDR2 reads FQDESV (reference sequence). The CDR3 sequence is 13 residues long. The CDR3 DNA reads as TGTGCCAGCAGCTTAGCAGGGGACTATGGCTACACCTTC. This encodes CASSLAGDYGYTF.

There are many counts of this clone. V is TRBV7-3 and J is TRBJ1-6; 10 bases fit TRBD1. J lost 7 bases, V lost 7 bases, and 19 bases had no gene match. The CDR3 is 19 amino acids. Germline V CDR1 and CDR2: SGHTA, FQGTGA. CDR3 sequence: CASNVPGQGFPTPNSPLHF. CDR3 DNA: TGTGCCAGCAACGTACCGGGACAGGGGTTCCCAACCCCAAATTCACCCCTCCACTTT.

This clone was picked up many times. The chain employs TRBV28 and TRBJ2-2; 10 nucleotides align to TRBD2. Trimming took 5 bases from V and 8 from J; bases not matched to a gene: 8. Germline V CDR1 and CDR2: MDHEN, SYDVKM. The CDR3 runs 15 residues. The CDR3 region is CASSTSSGRRGELFF. DNA of the CDR3: TGTGCCAGCAGTACCTCTAGCGGGAGAAGAGGGGAGCTGTTTTTT.

This clone was observed at least ten times. The chain links TRBV18 to TRBJ2-7; tentatively, D is TRBD1 (5 bases). V shed 4 bases and J shed 6 bases, with 16 bases lying between them. Per the germline V gene, CDR1 is KGHSH and CDR2 is LQKENI. CDR3 length: 14 residues. The CDR3 region is CASSQGRDVGEQYF. CDR3 DNA sequence: TGTGCCAGCTCACAGGGCAGGGATGTCGGCGAGCAGTACTTC.

This clone was found many times. The chain couples TRBV27 to TRBJ2-7; D gene uncertain. The CDR3 runs to 12 residues. Germline CDR1 reads MNHEY; CDR2 reads SMNVEV (reference sequence). V gave up 8 bases and J gave up 2 bases, with 10 bases separating them. The CDR3 sequence: CASGERTYEQYF. The CDR3 coding sequence is TGTGCCAGCGGAGAAAGGACCTACGAGCAGTACTTC.

This clone was seen repeatedly, ten times or more. The chain uses TRBV29-1 and TRBJ2-7, with 10 bases that match TRBD2. Germline V gene lookup returns CDR1 SQVTM and CDR2 ANQGSEA. This CDR3 is built from 16 residues. The J segment lost 0 bases and the V segment lost 5 bases, leaving 10 bases of the junction unmatched. CDR3 region: CSVLASGLADSYEQYF. The CDR3 DNA follows: TGCAGCGTTTTAGCCTCCGGACTAGCGGACTCCTACGAGCAGTACTTC.

This clone was seen ten or more times. The sample carries other DNA sequences with the same CDR3. This chain connects TRBV28 to TRBJ1-2, with D tentatively TRBD1 (5 bases). CDR1 and CDR2 (germline): MDHEN, SYDVKM. Trimming took 3 bases from V and 7 from J, leaving 12 bases between them. The CDR3 runs to 13 residues. The CDR3 spells CASSFGGGSGYTF. For the CDR3, the DNA is TGTGCCAGCAGTTTTGGGGGGGGAAGTGGCTACACCTTC.

The V and J genes are TRBV6-1 and TRBJ2-7; unclear D gene. V lost 10 bases to trimming and J lost 2 bases, with 15 bases between them. This CDR3 has 13 residues. CDR1 is MNHNS, CDR2 SASEGT, per germline. In nucleotides, the CDR3 is TGTGCCACCAGCACCGCAACCGCCTACGAGCAGTACTTC. It encodes CATSTATAYEQYF.

The genes are TRBV5-1 and TRBJ2-1, with 7 nucleotides matching TRBD2. CDR3 length equals 14 residues. Looked up from germline, CDR1 is SGHRS and CDR2 is YFSETQ. J gave up 2 bases and V 2 bases, and 1 base lay outside the gene matches. The CDR3 sequence: CASSLLATYNEQFF. The CDR3 DNA follows: TGCGCCAGCAGCTTACTAGCGACCTACAATGAGCAGTTCTTC. Using reference TRBV5-1 and TRBJ2-1 for the parts outside the CDR3, the full variable domain is KAGVTQTPRYLIKTRGQQVTLSCSPISGHRSVSWYQQTPGQGLQFLFEYFSETQRNKGNFPGRFSGRQFSNSRSEMNVSTLELGDSALYLCASSLLATYNEQFFGPGTRLTVL.

Many counts were recorded for this clone. The rearrangement uses TRBV5-6 and TRBJ2-3; 14 bases agree with TRBD2. Germline loops: CDR1 SGHDT, CDR2 YYEEEE. This CDR3 is built from 16 residues. The V segment lost 3 bases and the J segment 5 bases; nucleotides outside the gene matches: 5. CDR3 coding DNA: TGTGCCAGCAGCTATGGACTAGCGGGAGGAGTAGATACGCAGTATTTT. This sequence encodes CASSYGLAGGVDTQYF. The complete variable domain, with remaining parts taken from reference TRBV5-6 and TRBJ2-3, reads DAGVTQSPTHLIKTRGQQVTLRCSPKSGHDTVSWYQQALGQGPQFIFQYYEEEERQRGNFPDRFSGHQFPNYSSELNVNALLLGDSALYLCASSYGLAGGVDTQYFGPGTRLTVL.

The chain recombines TRBV6-1 with TRBJ2-7; the D gene is possibly TRBD1 (6 bases). From germline, CDR1 is MNHNS and CDR2 SASEGT. Trimming took 9 bases from V and 1 from J, leaving 16 bases between them. The CDR3 spans 14 residues. CDR3 sequence: CARRDKGVSYEQYF. The CDR3 bases are TGTGCCAGAAGGGACAAGGGGGTGTCCTACGAGCAGTACTTC.

The chain is built from TRBV6-5 and TRBJ2-2; D not certain. Germline lookup yields CDR1 MNHEY and CDR2 SVGAGI. V gave up 4 bases and J gave up 0 bases, with 9 bases separating them. This CDR3 spans 15 amino acids. The CDR3 DNA follows: TGTGCCAGCAGTTTACGTGGTTCGAACACCGGGGAGCTGTTTTTT. Residues: CASSLRGSNTGELFF.

As for this clone: This may come from a read error, since a much larger clone is one base off. The rearrangement uses TRBV5-1 and TRBJ2-3; 11 positions match TRBD2. The germline CDR1 and CDR2 sequences are SGHRS and YFSETQ. The CDR3 consists of 19 residues. CDR3: CSSSLARGTSGRNTDTQYF. The CDR3 region has the DNA TGCTCCAGCAGCTTGGCCCGGGGGACTAGCGGTAGGAATACAGATACGCAGTATTTT.

This clone was seen at least ten times. The chain has TRBV18 and TRBJ1-3, with unresolved D. V lost 0 bases and J 3 bases, leaving 6 bases between the germline ends. The CDR3 runs 14 residues. The germline V gene encodes CDR1 KGHSH and CDR2 LQKENI. CDR3 loop: CASSPPRNGNTIYF. CDR3 bases: TGTGCCAGCTCACCACCTAGAAATGGAAACACCATATATTTT.

This clone was recorded many times. The CDR3 DNA reads as TGTGCCACCAGCCAGGGACTAGCGGGTGACTACGAGCAGTACTTC. Amino acids: CATSQGLAGDYEQYF. The genes are TRBV15 and TRBJ2-7; 12 nucleotides line up with TRBD2. This CDR3 region has 15 residues. Per germline, CDR1 LNHNV and CDR2 YYDKDF (reference sequence). Trimming removed 5 bases from V and 3 bases from J; junction bases left unmatched: 5.

This clone has at least ten counts. This sample also contains other DNA sequences that code for the same CDR3. The chain links TRBV27 to TRBJ1-2; TRBD1 matches at 9 bases. CDR1 MNHEY and CDR2 SMNVEV come from the germline V gene (reference sequence). CDR3 length: 18 residues. Losses at the gene ends were 2 bases for V and 4 bases for J; bases not matched to a gene: 14. CDR3 amino acids: CASSLRGARTGESYGYTF. DNA for the CDR3: TGTGCCAGCAGTTTACGGGGGGCCCGGACAGGGGAGAGCTATGGCTACACCTTC.

This clone was recorded at least ten times. The genes are TRBV6-1 and TRBJ1-1; 7 nucleotides agree with TRBD1. The J segment lost 1 base and the V segment lost 7 bases, leaving 6 bases of the junction unmatched. CDR3 length: 14 amino acids. The germline V gene encodes CDR1 MNHNS and CDR2 SASEGT. CDR3 bases: TGTGCCAGCAAACCGGGACAGACGAACACTGAAGCTTTCTTT. As protein: CASKPGQTNTEAFF.